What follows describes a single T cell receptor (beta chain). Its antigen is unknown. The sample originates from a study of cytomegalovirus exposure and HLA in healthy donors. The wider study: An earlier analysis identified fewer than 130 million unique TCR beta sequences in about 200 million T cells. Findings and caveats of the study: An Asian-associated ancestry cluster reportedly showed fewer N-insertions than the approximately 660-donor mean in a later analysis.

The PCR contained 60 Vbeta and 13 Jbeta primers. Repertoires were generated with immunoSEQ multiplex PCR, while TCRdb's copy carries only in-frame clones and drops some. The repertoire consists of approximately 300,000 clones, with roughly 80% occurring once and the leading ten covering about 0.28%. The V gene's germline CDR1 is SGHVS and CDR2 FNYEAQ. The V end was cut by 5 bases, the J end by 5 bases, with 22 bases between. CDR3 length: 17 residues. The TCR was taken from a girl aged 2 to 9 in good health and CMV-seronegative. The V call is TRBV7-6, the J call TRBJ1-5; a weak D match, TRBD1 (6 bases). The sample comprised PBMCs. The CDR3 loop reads CASSPPPDSQVYQPQHF. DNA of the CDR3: TGTGCCAGCAGCCCTCCCCCGGACAGTCAAGTTTATCAGCCCCAGCATTTT. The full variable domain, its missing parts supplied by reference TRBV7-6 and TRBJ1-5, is GAGVSQSPRYKVTKRGQDVALRCDPISGHVSLYWYRQALGQGPEFLTYFNYEAQQDKSGLPNDRFSAERPEGSISTLTIQRTEQRDSAMYRCASSPPPDSQVYQPQHFGDGTRLSIL.